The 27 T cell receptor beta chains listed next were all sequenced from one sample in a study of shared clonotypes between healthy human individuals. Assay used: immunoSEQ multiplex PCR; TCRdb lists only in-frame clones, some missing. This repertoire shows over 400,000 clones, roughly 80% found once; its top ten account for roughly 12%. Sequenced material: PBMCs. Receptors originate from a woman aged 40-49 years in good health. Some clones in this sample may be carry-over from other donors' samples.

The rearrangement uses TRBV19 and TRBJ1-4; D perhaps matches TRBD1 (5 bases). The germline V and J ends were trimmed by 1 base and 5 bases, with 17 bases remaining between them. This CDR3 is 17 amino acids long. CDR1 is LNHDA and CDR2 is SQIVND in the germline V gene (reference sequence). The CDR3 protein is CASSIVTGPLKNEKLFF. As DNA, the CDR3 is TGTGCCAGTAGTATAGTTACAGGACCCCTGAAGAATGAAAAACTGTTTTTT.

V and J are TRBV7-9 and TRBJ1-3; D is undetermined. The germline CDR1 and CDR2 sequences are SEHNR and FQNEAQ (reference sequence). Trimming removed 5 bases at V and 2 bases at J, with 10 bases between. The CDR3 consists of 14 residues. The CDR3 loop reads CASSPAVAGNTIYF. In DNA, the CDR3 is TGTGCCAGCAGCCCCGCCGTAGCTGGAAACACCATATATTTT.

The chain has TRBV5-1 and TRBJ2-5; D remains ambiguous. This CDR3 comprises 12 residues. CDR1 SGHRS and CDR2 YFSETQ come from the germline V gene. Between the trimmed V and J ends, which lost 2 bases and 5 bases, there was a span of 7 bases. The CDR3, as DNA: TGCGCCAGCAGCTTCAACGCGGAGACCCAGTACTTC. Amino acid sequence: CASSFNAETQYF.

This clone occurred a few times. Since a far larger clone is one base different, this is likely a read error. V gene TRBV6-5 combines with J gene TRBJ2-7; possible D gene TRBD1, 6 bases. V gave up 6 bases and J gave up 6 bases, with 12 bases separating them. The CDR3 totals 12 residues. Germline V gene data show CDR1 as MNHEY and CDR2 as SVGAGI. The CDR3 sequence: CASRRTDCEQYF. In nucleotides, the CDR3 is TGTGCCAGCAGGAGGACAGATTGCGAGCAGTACTTC.

CDR3 DNA sequence: TGCGCCAGCAGCCAGTTGCCCGGGACAGCCCGTGAGCAGTACTTC. This encodes CASSQLPGTAREQYF. The chain links TRBV4-1 to TRBJ2-7; 7 nucleotides match TRBD1. V shed 3 bases and J 7 bases; nucleotides not matched to a gene: 12. The germline V gene encodes CDR1 MGHRA and CDR2 YSYEKL. CDR3 length: 15 residues.

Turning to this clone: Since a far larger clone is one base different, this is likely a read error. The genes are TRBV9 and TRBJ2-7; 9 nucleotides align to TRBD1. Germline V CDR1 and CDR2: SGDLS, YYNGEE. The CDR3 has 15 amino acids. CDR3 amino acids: CASSVGTGGVYGQYF. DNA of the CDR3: TGTGCCAGCAGCGTAGGAACAGGGGGCGTCTACGGGCAGTACTTC.

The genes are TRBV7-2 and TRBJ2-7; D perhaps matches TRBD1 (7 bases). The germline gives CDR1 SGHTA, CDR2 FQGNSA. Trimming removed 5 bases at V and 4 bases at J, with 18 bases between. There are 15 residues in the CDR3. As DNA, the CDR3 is TGTGCCAGCAGCCCCGCAGGGGGGTTTGAGTACGAGCAGTACTTC. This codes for CASSPAGGFEYEQYF.

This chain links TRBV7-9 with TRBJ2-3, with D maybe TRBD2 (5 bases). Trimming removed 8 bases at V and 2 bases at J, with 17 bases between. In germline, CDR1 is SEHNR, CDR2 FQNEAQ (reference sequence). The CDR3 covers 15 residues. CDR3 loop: CASGRGRAYTDTQYF. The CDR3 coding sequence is TGTGCCAGCGGAAGAGGGCGGGCGTACACAGATACGCAGTATTTT. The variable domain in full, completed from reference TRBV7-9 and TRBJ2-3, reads DTGVSQNPRHKITKRGQNVTFRCDPISEHNRLYWYRQTLGQGPEFLTYFQNEAQLEKSRLLSDRFSAERPKGSFSTLEIQRTEQGDSAMYLCASGRGRAYTDTQYFGPGTRLTVL.

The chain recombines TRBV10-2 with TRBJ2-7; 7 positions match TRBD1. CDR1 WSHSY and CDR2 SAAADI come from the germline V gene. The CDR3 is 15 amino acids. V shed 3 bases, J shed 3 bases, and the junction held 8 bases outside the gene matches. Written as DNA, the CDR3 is TGCGCCAGCAGTGACACAGGGGACAGCATCTACGAGCAGTACTTC. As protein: CASSDTGDSIYEQYF.

The CDR3 sequence: CASSLASTGKGYTF. The CDR3 nucleotides are TGTGCCAGCAGCTTAGCTTCAACAGGGAAGGGCTACACCTTC. The chain uses TRBV7-8 and TRBJ1-2; D may be TRBD1 (6 bases). Trimming removed 0 bases from V and 8 bases from J, with 13 bases in between. This CDR3 has 14 residues. The germline V gene has CDR1 SGHVS and CDR2 FQNEAQ.

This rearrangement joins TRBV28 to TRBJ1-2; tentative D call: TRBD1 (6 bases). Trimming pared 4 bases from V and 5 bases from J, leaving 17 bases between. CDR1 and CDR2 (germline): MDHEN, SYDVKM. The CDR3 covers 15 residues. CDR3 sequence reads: CASSSWVGGRYGYTF. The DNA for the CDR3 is TGTGCCAGCAGTTCGTGGGTTGGGGGCAGGTATGGCTACACCTTC.

In DNA form, the CDR3 reads TGTGCCAGCAGCTTAGTTCTGACTCGTGGTGAGCAGTTCTTC. Translated: CASSLVLTRGEQFF. This chain connects TRBV7-7 to TRBJ2-1, with D unclear. V lost 1 base, J lost 9 bases, and 13 bases lay in between. Germline values: CDR1 SSHAT, CDR2 FNYEAQ (reference sequence). The CDR3 loop spans 14 amino acids.

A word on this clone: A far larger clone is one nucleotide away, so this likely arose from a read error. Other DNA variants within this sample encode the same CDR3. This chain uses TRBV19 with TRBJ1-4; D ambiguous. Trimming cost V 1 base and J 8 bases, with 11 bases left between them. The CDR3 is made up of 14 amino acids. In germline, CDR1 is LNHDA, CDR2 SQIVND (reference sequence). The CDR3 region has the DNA TGTGCCAGTAGTATAGGGGTTTCCGAAGAAAAACTGTTTTTT. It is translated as CASSIGVSEEKLFF.

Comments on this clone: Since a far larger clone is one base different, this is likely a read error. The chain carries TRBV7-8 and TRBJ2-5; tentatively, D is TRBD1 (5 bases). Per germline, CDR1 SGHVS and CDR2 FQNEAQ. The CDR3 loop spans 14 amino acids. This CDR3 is CAGSPTGNQETQYF. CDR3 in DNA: TGTGCCGGCAGCCCCACAGGAAACCAAGAGACCCAGTACTTC.

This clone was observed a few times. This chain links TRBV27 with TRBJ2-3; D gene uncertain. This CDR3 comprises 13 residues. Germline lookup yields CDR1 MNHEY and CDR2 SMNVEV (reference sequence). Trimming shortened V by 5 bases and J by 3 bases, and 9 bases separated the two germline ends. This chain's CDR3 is CASSPPFTDTQYF. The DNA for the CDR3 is TGTGCCAGCAGTCCCCCCTTTACAGATACGCAGTATTTT.

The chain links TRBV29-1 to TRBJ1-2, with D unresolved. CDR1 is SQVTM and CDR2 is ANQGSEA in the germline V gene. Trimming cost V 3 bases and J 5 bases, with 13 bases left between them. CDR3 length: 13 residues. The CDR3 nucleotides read TGCAGCGTTGAGATGGGGTACTTATATGGCTACACCTTC. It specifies CSVEMGYLYGYTF.

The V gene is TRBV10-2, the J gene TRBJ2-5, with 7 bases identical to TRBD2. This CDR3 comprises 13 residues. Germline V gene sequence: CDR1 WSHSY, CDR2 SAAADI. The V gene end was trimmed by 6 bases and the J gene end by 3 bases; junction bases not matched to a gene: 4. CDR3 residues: CASSPAGEETQYF. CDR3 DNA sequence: TGCGCCAGCAGCCCTGCGGGGGAAGAGACCCAGTACTTC.

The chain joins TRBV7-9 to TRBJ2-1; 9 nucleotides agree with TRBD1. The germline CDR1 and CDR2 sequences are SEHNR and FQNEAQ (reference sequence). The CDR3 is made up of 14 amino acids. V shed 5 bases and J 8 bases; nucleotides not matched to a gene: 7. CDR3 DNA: TGTGCCAGCAGCCTAGGGACAGGGTGGGATGAGCAGTTCTTC. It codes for CASSLGTGWDEQFF. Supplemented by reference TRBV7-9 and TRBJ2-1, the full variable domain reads DTGVSQNPRHKITKRGQNVTFRCDPISEHNRLYWYRQTLGQGPEFLTYFQNEAQLEKSRLLSDRFSAERPKGSFSTLEIQRTEQGDSAMYLCASSLGTGWDEQFFGPGTRLTVL.

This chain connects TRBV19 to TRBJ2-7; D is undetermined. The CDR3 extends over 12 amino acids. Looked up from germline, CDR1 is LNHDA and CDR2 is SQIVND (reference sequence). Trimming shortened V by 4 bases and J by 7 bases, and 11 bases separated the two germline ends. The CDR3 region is CASSSLVGEQYF. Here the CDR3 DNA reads TGTGCCAGTAGTAGCTTAGTGGGTGAGCAGTACTTC.

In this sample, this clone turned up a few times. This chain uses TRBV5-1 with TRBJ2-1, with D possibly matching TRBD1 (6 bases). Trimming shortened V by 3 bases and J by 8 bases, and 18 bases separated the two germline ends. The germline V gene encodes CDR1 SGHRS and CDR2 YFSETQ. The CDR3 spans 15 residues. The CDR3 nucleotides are TGCGCCAGCAGCTCCACAGGGAGCCCGGGCGATGAGCAGTTCTTC. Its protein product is CASSSTGSPGDEQFF.

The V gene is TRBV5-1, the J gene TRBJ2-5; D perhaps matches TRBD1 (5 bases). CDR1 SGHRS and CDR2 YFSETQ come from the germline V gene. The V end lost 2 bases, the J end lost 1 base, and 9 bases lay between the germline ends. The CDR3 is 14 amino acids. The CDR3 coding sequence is TGCGCCAGCAGCTTACAGACAGTCCAAGAGACCCAGTACTTC. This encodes CASSLQTVQETQYF.

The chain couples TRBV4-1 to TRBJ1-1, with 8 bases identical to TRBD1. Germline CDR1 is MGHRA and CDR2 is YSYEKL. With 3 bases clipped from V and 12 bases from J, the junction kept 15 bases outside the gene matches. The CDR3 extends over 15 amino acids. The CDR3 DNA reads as TGCGCCAGCAGCCAGGAGGGACAGGCCGGCCTGAGGACTTTCTTT. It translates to CASSQEGQAGLRTFF.

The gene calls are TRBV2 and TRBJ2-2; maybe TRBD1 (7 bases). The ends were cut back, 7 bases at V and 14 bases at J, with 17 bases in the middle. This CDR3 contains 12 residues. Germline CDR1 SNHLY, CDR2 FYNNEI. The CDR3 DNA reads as TGTGCCAGCAACCAGGACAGGCGGGGACTGTTTTTT. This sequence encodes CASNQDRRGLFF.

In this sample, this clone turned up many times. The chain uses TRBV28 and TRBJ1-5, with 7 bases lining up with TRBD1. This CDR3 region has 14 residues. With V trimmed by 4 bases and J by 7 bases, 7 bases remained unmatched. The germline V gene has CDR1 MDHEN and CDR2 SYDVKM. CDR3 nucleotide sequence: TGTGCCAGCAGTTACCCGACAGGGCGGCAGCCCCAGCATTTT. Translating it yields CASSYPTGRQPQHF.

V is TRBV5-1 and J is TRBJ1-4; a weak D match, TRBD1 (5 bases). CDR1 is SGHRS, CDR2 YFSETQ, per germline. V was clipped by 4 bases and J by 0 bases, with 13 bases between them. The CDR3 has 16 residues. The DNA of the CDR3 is TGCGCCAGCAGCCCACGACAGTCATCAACTAATGAAAAACTGTTTTTT. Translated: CASSPRQSSTNEKLFF.

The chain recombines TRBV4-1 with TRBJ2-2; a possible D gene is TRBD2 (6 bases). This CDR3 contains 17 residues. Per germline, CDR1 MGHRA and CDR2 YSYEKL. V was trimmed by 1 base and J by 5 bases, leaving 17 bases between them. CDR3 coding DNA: TGCGCCAGCAGCCAAGTCCTCGGAGGGACGGGGACCGGGGAGCTGTTTTTT. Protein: CASSQVLGGTGTGELFF.

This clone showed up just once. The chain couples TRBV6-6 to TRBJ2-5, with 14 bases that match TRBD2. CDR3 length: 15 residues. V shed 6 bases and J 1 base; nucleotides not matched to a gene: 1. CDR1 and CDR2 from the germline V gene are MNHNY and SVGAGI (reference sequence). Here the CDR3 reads CASRGTSGSQETQYF. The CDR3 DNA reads TGTGCCAGCAGAGGGACTAGCGGGAGCCAAGAGACCCAGTACTTC.